This passage covers 32 T cell receptor beta chains from one sample sequenced in a study of human T cells and chemical hapten exposure. For the library, individual cDNA molecules each received unique molecular identifiers. From the reads, TCRdb called clonotypes with MiXCR, one entry per CDR3 protein. Among about 120,000 distinct CDR3 sequences listed, 8.5% to 9% were seen once. Unfractionated whole blood served as the source for total RNA extraction. The sequencing sample was made of whole blood. The receptor set was obtained from a human donor in good health. Some clones in this sample may be carry-over from other donors' samples.

The chain carries TRBV12-3 or TRBV12-4 and TRBJ2-5; no definite D call. The CDR3 totals 13 residues. Between the trimmed V and J ends, which lost 2 bases and 2 bases, there was a span of 6 bases. This CDR3 is CASSLRIQETQYF. The CDR3, as DNA: TGTGCCAGCAGTTTAAGGATACAAGAGACCCAGTACTTC.

This clonotype came up many times. The chain links TRBV20-1 to TRBJ2-7, with 9 bases matching TRBD1. The germline CDR1 and CDR2 sequences are DFQATT and SNEGSKA (reference sequence). Losses at the gene ends were 3 bases for V and 3 bases for J; bases not matched to a gene: 3. This CDR3 spans 13 amino acids. The CDR3 here is CSARGTGSYEQYF. Here the CDR3 DNA reads TGCAGTGCTAGGGGGACAGGGAGCTACGAGCAGTACTTC.

This clonotype was observed a handful of times. The CDR3 region has the DNA TGTGCCACCGTATTAGCGGGAGAGGTTAATGAGCAGTTCTTC. Translating gives CATVLAGEVNEQFF. The V gene is TRBV28, the J gene TRBJ2-1, with 9 nucleotides matching TRBD2. With V trimmed by 10 bases and J by 7 bases, 11 bases remained unmatched. Germline-derived CDR1 and CDR2 are MDHEN and SYDVKM. This CDR3 region has 14 residues. Filled out from reference TRBV28 and TRBJ2-1, the complete variable domain reads DVKVTQSSRYLVKRTGEKVFLECVQDMDHENMFWYRQDPGLGLRLIYFSYDVKMKEKGDIPEGYSVSREKKERFSLILESASTNQTSMYLCATVLAGEVNEQFFGPGTRLTVL.

Comments on this clonotype: A read error is possible here, since a much larger clone lies one base away. J is TRBJ2-7 and V is TRBV27; either TRBD1 or TRBD2 may fit D (5 bases each). Germline values: CDR1 MNHEY, CDR2 SMNVEV (reference sequence). The CDR3 is 12 residues long. Trimming took off 5 bases at V and 6 bases at J, with 11 bases between the two ends. This chain's CDR3 is CASSNWDLEQYF. The CDR3 bases are TGTGCCAGCAGTAACTGGGACCTCGAGCAGTACTTC.

The chain links TRBV7-9 to TRBJ1-1; no firm D call. In germline, CDR1 is SEHNR, CDR2 FQNEAQ (reference sequence). The CDR3 is 14 residues long. V gave up 0 bases and J gave up 2 bases, with 7 bases separating them. The chain's CDR3 is CASSLAGYNTEAFF. In nucleotides, the CDR3 is TGTGCCAGCAGCTTAGCAGGGTACAACACTGAAGCTTTCTTT.

At least ten counts were recorded for this clonotype. The chain links TRBV11-2 to TRBJ1-2; D gene unclear. In germline, CDR1 is SGHAT, CDR2 FQNNGV. V lost 5 bases and J lost 8, with 9 bases in between. The CDR3 runs to 11 residues. The CDR3, as DNA: TGTGCCAGCAGCCCCGCTAACGGCTACACCTTC. Encoded protein: CASSPANGYTF.

This clonotype was detected only a few times. CDR3 in DNA: TGTGCCAGCAGCCAGGGACAGAAGCAGCCCCAGCATTTT. Translating gives CASSQGQKQPQHF. The chain is built from TRBV12-3 or TRBV12-4 and TRBJ1-5; 7 nucleotides align to TRBD1. V lost 6 bases and J lost 7; bases outside the gene matches: 6. The CDR3 extends over 13 amino acids.

The J gene is TRBJ2-5, the V gene TRBV20-1; 9 nucleotides agree with TRBD2. The CDR3 has 15 amino acids. Trimming at V came to 0 bases and at J to 5 bases, leaving 7 bases not matched to a gene. The V gene's germline CDR1 is DFQATT and CDR2 SNEGSKA (reference sequence). The CDR3 coding sequence is TGCAGTGCTAGAGAACGTGGTAGCGGGAGTGAGACCCAGTACTTC. Amino acids: CSARERGSGSETQYF.

This clonotype was seen a handful of times. The chain is built from TRBV6-5 and TRBJ1-6; 8 bases line up with TRBD1. This CDR3 region has 16 residues. Germline CDR1 is MNHEY and CDR2 is SVGAGI. The junction had 8 bases not matched to a gene; V was cut back by 6 bases and J by 4 bases. The CDR3 DNA follows: TGTGCCAGCAGCATGGGGACAGGCTCTTATAATTCACCCCTCCACTTT. Protein sequence: CASSMGTGSYNSPLHF.

The chain couples TRBV6-5 to TRBJ2-7; TRBD1 matches 12 bases. The CDR3 loop spans 16 amino acids. V dropped 6 bases and J dropped 6; count of bases not matched to a gene: 12. Germline CDR1 is MNHEY and CDR2 is SVGAGI. Here the CDR3 reads CASSWGRDRGHAEQYF. The CDR3 DNA sequence: TGTGCCAGCAGCTGGGGCCGGGACAGGGGGCATGCCGAGCAGTACTTC.

This clonotype was counted ten times or more. The V gene is TRBV7-9, the J gene TRBJ2-7, with no clear D. The CDR3 is 14 residues long. The V end was cut by 3 bases, the J end by 0 bases, with 9 bases between. Germline CDR1 reads SEHNR; CDR2 reads FQNEAQ (reference sequence). CDR3 sequence: CASSFGFSSYEQYF. The CDR3 DNA reads TGTGCCAGCAGCTTTGGGTTTAGCTCCTACGAGCAGTACTTC.

The V gene is TRBV20-1, the J gene TRBJ2-7, with a weak D call TRBD2 (6 bases). This CDR3 contains 13 residues. CDR1 is DFQATT and CDR2 is SNEGSKA in the germline V gene (reference sequence). V gave up 6 bases and J gave up 0 bases, with 12 bases separating them. CDR3 sequence reads: CSAVGGSSYEQYF. The CDR3 DNA is TGCAGTGCAGTGGGGGGTAGCTCCTACGAGCAGTACTTC.

The chain recombines TRBV5-1 with TRBJ2-1, with D perhaps TRBD2 (5 bases). Trimming removed 3 bases at V and 4 bases at J, with 11 bases between. The germline CDR1 and CDR2 sequences are SGHRS and YFSETQ. The CDR3 consists of 14 residues. The CDR3 sequence is CASSYSGGYNEQFF. The CDR3 nucleotides are TGCGCCAGCAGCTACTCTGGCGGGTACAATGAGCAGTTCTTC.

The J gene is TRBJ2-7, the V gene TRBV4-1, with D possibly being TRBD2 (6 bases). There are 16 residues in the CDR3. The ends were cut back, 1 base at V and 3 bases at J, with 16 bases in the middle. The germline V gene encodes CDR1 MGHRA and CDR2 YSYEKL. The CDR3 DNA sequence: TGCGCCAGCAGCCAAGTAGAGTCTAGCGATAACTACGAGCAGTACTTC. It codes for CASSQVESSDNYEQYF.

This chain's CDR3 is CASSPVGTSGGVDTQYF. CDR3 nucleotides: TGTGCCAGCAGCCCAGTGGGGACTAGCGGGGGTGTAGATACGCAGTATTTT. The rearrangement uses TRBV3-1 and TRBJ2-3, with 14 bases matching TRBD2. CDR1 and CDR2 (germline): LGHDT, YNNKEL (reference sequence). This CDR3 region has 17 residues. The V and J ends lost 4 bases and 5 bases, in that order; junction bases with no gene match: 8.

This chain joins TRBV7-2 and TRBJ2-2; tentative D call: TRBD1 (5 bases). Germline CDR1 SGHTA, CDR2 FQGNSA. With 2 bases removed from V and 2 bases from J, the gap between germline ends came to 9 bases. CDR3 size: 15 residues. This CDR3 reads CASSLSRANTGELFF. The CDR3 coding sequence is TGTGCCAGCAGCTTATCCAGGGCTAACACCGGGGAGCTGTTTTTT.

This clonotype has ten or more counts. The chain combines TRBV3-1 with TRBJ2-5, with 9 bases matching TRBD2. The CDR3 is made up of 15 amino acids. Trimming took 4 bases from V and 1 from J; bases not matched to a gene: 4. CDR1 and CDR2 (germline): LGHDT, YNNKEL (reference sequence). The CDR3 sequence: CASSPLAGVQETQYF. The CDR3 DNA is TGTGCCAGCAGCCCCTTAGCGGGGGTCCAAGAGACCCAGTACTTC.

Only a few counts were recorded for this clonotype. The chain recombines TRBV7-2 with TRBJ1-5; 10 bases match TRBD1. V lost 5 bases to trimming and J lost 4 bases; unmatched junction nucleotides: 11. The CDR3 is 17 residues long. From germline, CDR1 is SGHTA and CDR2 FQGNSA. For the CDR3, the DNA is TGTGCCAGCAGCCAGAATCCGGGACAGGGGAGAAATCAGCCCCAGCATTTT. This encodes CASSQNPGQGRNQPQHF.

This clonotype was recorded many times. The chain links TRBV3-1 to TRBJ1-5; D remains ambiguous. From germline, CDR1 is LGHDT and CDR2 YNNKEL (reference sequence). Trimming cost V 0 bases and J 3 bases, with 6 bases left between them. The CDR3 spans 14 residues. CDR3 DNA: TGTGCCAGCAGCCAAGAGTGGGTCAATCAGCCCCAGCATTTT. Amino acid sequence: CASSQEWVNQPQHF.

This clonotype has more than one count but fewer than ten. The chain links TRBV18 to TRBJ2-7; TRBD2 matches at 8 bases. Per the germline V gene, CDR1 is KGHSH and CDR2 is LQKENI. The CDR3 has 14 amino acids. V gave up 6 bases and J gave up 4 bases; unmatched junction bases: 8. The CDR3 region has the DNA TGTGCCAGCTCTCCTAGCGGGTTAGGGTACGAGCAGTACTTC. This gives the protein CASSPSGLGYEQYF.

Notes on this clonotype: It may be a read error: a sequence one base away is much more abundant. V gene TRBV15 combines with J gene TRBJ1-5; D uncertain. This CDR3 comprises 15 residues. Germline CDR1 reads LNHNV; CDR2 reads YYDKDF (reference sequence). V was shortened by 2 bases and J by 3 bases, with 11 bases between the two germline ends. CDR3 nucleotides: TGTGCCACCAGCAGAATGGAGGCGGTCAATCAGCCCCAGCATTTT. Amino acid sequence: CATSRMEAVNQPQHF.

The table lists this clonotype with a few counts. This chain connects TRBV7-2 to TRBJ2-3; no definite D call. V was cut by 3 bases and J by 6 bases, with 10 bases left in between. This CDR3 region has 13 residues. Germline V gene sequence: CDR1 SGHTA, CDR2 FQGNSA. In nucleotides, the CDR3 is TGTGCCAGCAGCTTTGGTTCCATGGATACGCAGTATTTT. Its protein is CASSFGSMDTQYF. The variable domain in full, with the rest retrieved from reference TRBV7-2 and TRBJ2-3, is GAGVSQSPSNKVTEKGKDVELRCDPISGHTALYWYRQSLGQGLEFLIYFQGNSAPDKSGLPSDRFSAERTGGSVSTLTIQRTQQEDSAVYLCASSFGSMDTQYFGPGTRLTVL.

This clonotype was counted many times. The CDR3 loop is CSASQGGNYGYTF. The CDR3 DNA follows: TGCAGTGCCAGCCAAGGAGGGAACTATGGCTACACCTTC. This chain connects TRBV20-1 to TRBJ1-2; D call uncertain. Germline CDR1 is DFQATT and CDR2 is SNEGSKA (reference sequence). V dropped 6 bases and J dropped 2 bases, with 13 bases sitting between them. The CDR3 has 13 residues.

The CDR3 DNA is TGTGCCAGCAGCTTGGCCGGACAGGGGGCTGGCACCGGGGAGCTGTTTTTT. It yields the protein CASSLAGQGAGTGELFF. The rearrangement joins TRBV5-6 to TRBJ2-2, with 11 bases aligning to TRBD1. Per the germline V gene, CDR1 is SGHDT and CDR2 is YYEEEE. V shed 0 bases, J shed 4 bases, and the junction held 5 bases outside the gene matches. This CDR3 has 17 residues. Full variable domain (remainder filled in from reference TRBV5-6 and TRBJ2-2): DAGVTQSPTHLIKTRGQQVTLRCSPKSGHDTVSWYQQALGQGPQFIFQYYEEEERQRGNFPDRFSGHQFPNYSSELNVNALLLGDSALYLCASSLAGQGAGTGELFFGEGSRLTVL.

The genes are TRBV5-6 and TRBJ2-7, with D possibly matching TRBD2 (6 bases). The germline V and J ends were trimmed by 4 bases and 3 bases, with 11 bases remaining between them. The CDR3 contains 13 residues. Per germline, CDR1 SGHDT and CDR2 YYEEEE. CDR3 DNA: TGTGCCAGCAGCCCCTGGGGGGACTACGAGCAGTACTTC. It translates to CASSPWGDYEQYF.

V and J are TRBV12-5 and TRBJ1-5; maybe TRBD1 (6 bases). CDR1 and CDR2 (germline): LGHNT, FRNRAP. The ends were cut back, 5 bases at V and 5 bases at J, with 16 bases in the middle. The CDR3 extends over 15 amino acids. The CDR3 is CASGTERGGDQPQHF. The CDR3 DNA reads as TGTGCTAGTGGTACGGAGAGAGGGGGAGATCAGCCCCAGCATTTT.

The V gene is TRBV7-6, the J gene TRBJ1-3; 7 bases agree with TRBD1. Germline CDR1 is SGHVS and CDR2 is FNYEAQ. V gave up 0 bases and J gave up 2 bases; unmatched junction bases: 10. CDR3 length equals 18 residues. The CDR3 region is CASSLAPPGQAAGNTIYF. The CDR3 bases are TGTGCCAGCAGCTTAGCCCCGCCCGGACAGGCAGCTGGAAACACCATATATTTT.

This clonotype was observed many times. J is TRBJ1-1 and V is TRBV5-1; TRBD1 matches at 10 bases. The CDR3 runs to 13 residues. V lost 7 bases, J lost 3 bases, and 3 bases stayed unmatched. Germline lookup yields CDR1 SGHRS and CDR2 YFSETQ. For the CDR3, the DNA is TGCGCCAGCTCAGGGACAGGGGACACTGAAGCTTTCTTT. Amino acids: CASSGTGDTEAFF.

In this sample, this clonotype turned up a few times. The V and J genes are TRBV7-3 and TRBJ1-1; D perhaps matches TRBD1 (6 bases). Germline CDR1 reads SGHTA; CDR2 reads FQGTGA. V lost 0 bases and J 0 bases, leaving 8 bases between the germline ends. The CDR3 spans 15 residues. The CDR3 nucleotides read TGTGCCAGCAGCTTAACTCAGGGGTTGAACACTGAAGCTTTCTTT. Its translation is CASSLTQGLNTEAFF. The full variable domain, completed using reference TRBV7-3 and TRBJ1-1, is GAGVSQTPSNKVTEKGKYVELRCDPISGHTALYWYRQSLGQGPEFLIYFQGTGAADDSGLPNDRFFAVRPEGSVSTLKIQRTERGDSAVYLCASSLTQGLNTEAFFGQGTRLTVV.

This clonotype was observed a handful of times. J is TRBJ1-3 and V is TRBV5-5; no definite D call. V was pared by 1 base and J by 0 bases, with 14 bases between. Germline lookup yields CDR1 SGHKS and CDR2 YYEKEE (reference sequence). This CDR3 comprises 17 residues. DNA of the CDR3: TGTGCCAGCAGCTTGTCTCCAGGAGTGCTCTCTGGAAACACCATATATTTT. Protein sequence: CASSLSPGVLSGNTIYF.

The V gene is TRBV16, the J gene TRBJ1-4; no clear D. The CDR3 consists of 15 residues. Trimming pared 2 bases from V and 0 bases from J, leaving 7 bases between. Germline V CDR1 and CDR2: KGHSY, FQNENV. The CDR3 nucleotides are TGTGCCAGCAGCCAAGTGCCAGCAACTAATGAAAAACTGTTTTTT. Residues: CASSQVPATNEKLFF. Complete variable domain (other parts from reference TRBV16 and TRBJ1-4): GEEVAQTPKHLVRGEGQKAKLYCAPIKGHSYVFWYQQVLKNEFKFLISFQNENVFDETGMPKERFSAKCLPNSPCSLEIQATKLEDSAVYFCASSQVPATNEKLFFGSGTQLSVL.

This clonotype was detected only a few times. This chain's CDR3 is CASSDPLFGREFSYEQYF. The DNA of the CDR3 is TGTGCCAGCAGTGATCCTCTATTCGGGAGGGAATTTTCCTACGAGCAGTACTTC. This chain joins TRBV6-1 and TRBJ2-7, with 8 bases that match TRBD2. Germline CDR1 MNHNS, CDR2 SASEGT. The ends lost 3 bases at V and 1 base at J; junction bases unmatched: 14. This CDR3 contains 18 residues.